The 10 T cell receptor beta chains reported below all come from one sample, sequenced in a study of T cell responses to AZD1222 COVID-19 vaccine. Using immunoSEQ multiplex PCR, the repertoire was profiled, and TCRdb retains in-frame clones only, with some absent. The sample shows 60,000 to 65,000 clones, approximately 83% of them seen only once. The material was peripheral blood, obtained on day 0 of AZD1222 vaccination. The receptors here all came from an adult in good health.

This clone turned up a few times. Here the CDR3 reads CASSQSNRGQVGDEQYF. The CDR3 DNA reads TGTGCCAGCAGCCAAAGCAACAGGGGGCAAGTAGGGGACGAGCAGTACTTC. The V call is TRBV7-9, the J call TRBJ2-7; 9 positions agree with TRBD1. Germline lookup yields CDR1 SEHNR and CDR2 FQNEAQ (reference sequence). V was clipped by 5 bases and J by 5 bases; unmatched bases: 16. CDR3 length: 17 amino acids.

The chain employs TRBV21-1 and TRBJ1-5; no DNA check was done on the table's D call, TRBD1. TRBV21-1 is flagged as a pseudogene. The CDR3 is made up of 20 amino acids. In DNA form, the CDR3 reads TGTGCCAGCAGCAAAGCAAGTCGGACAGGGGGACCATATAGCAATCAGCCCCAGCATTTT. Protein product: CASSKASRTGGPYSNQPQHF.

This clone was picked up one time. CDR3 sequence reads: CASSFIGDTQYF. The CDR3 nucleotides read TGCGCCAGCAGCTTTATCGGCGATACGCAGTATTTT. J is TRBJ2-3 and V is TRBV5-1, with D hard to call. The CDR3 loop spans 12 amino acids. V lost 2 bases, J lost 6 bases, and 7 bases lay in between. In germline, CDR1 is SGHRS, CDR2 YFSETQ.

V usage is TRBV7-9 and J usage is TRBJ1-1; D call uncertain. Looked up from germline, CDR1 is SEHNR and CDR2 is FQNEAQ (reference sequence). Trimming took 0 bases from V and 4 from J, leaving 15 bases between them. The CDR3 covers 16 residues. This chain's CDR3 is CASSLARRRGGTEAFF. CDR3 nucleotides: TGTGCCAGCAGCTTAGCGCGAAGGCGGGGAGGCACTGAAGCTTTCTTT.

The chain has TRBV5-4 and TRBJ1-2; a weak D match, TRBD1 (5 bases). V shed 0 bases and J shed 2 bases, with 11 bases lying between them. The CDR3 has 15 residues. Germline values: CDR1 SGHNT, CDR2 YYREEE (reference sequence). The CDR3: CASSLEAGSNYGYTF. In DNA form, the CDR3 reads TGTGCCAGCAGCTTGGAGGCAGGGAGCAACTATGGCTACACCTTC.

CDR3 in amino acids: CASSRLDEQFF. In DNA, the CDR3 is TGTGCCAGCAGTCGCCTCGATGAGCAGTTCTTC. V and J are TRBV6-5 and TRBJ2-1; no clear D. This CDR3 contains 11 residues. Per the germline V gene, CDR1 is MNHEY and CDR2 is SVGAGI. Trimming shortened V by 5 bases and J by 8 bases, and 7 bases separated the two germline ends.

The chain employs TRBV11-2 and TRBJ2-7; TRBD1 is a possible D gene (5 bases). The CDR3 consists of 14 residues. V lost 5 bases and J 5 bases, leaving 16 bases between the germline ends. Germline loops: CDR1 SGHAT, CDR2 FQNNGV. CDR3: CASSRRQSSHEQYF. The CDR3 DNA reads TGTGCCAGCAGCCGCAGACAGTCCAGCCACGAGCAGTACTTC.

This chain joins TRBV7-8 and TRBJ1-2; D is uncertain. Trimming pared 2 bases from V and 7 bases from J, leaving 11 bases between. The germline gives CDR1 SGHVS, CDR2 FQNEAQ. The CDR3 consists of 13 residues. CDR3 protein: CASSLSQVSGYTF. CDR3 sequence (DNA): TGTGCCAGCAGCTTAAGTCAAGTTAGTGGCTACACCTTC.

The rearrangement uses TRBV9 and TRBJ2-1; maybe TRBD2 (6 bases). Germline V lookup: CDR1 SGDLS, CDR2 YYNGEE. This CDR3 has 16 amino acids. V was trimmed by 0 bases and J by 2 bases, leaving 12 bases between them. CDR3 amino acids: CASSVVSSGTYNEQFF. The CDR3 DNA reads TGTGCCAGCAGCGTAGTTAGTAGCGGAACCTACAATGAGCAGTTCTTC. Full variable domain (missing parts from reference TRBV9 and TRBJ2-1): DSGVTQTPKHLITATGQRVTLRCSPRSGDLSVYWYQQSLDQGLQFLIQYYNGEERAKGNILERFSAQQFPDLHSELNLSSLELGDSALYFCASSVVSSGTYNEQFFGPGTRLTVL.

The chain is built from TRBV30 and TRBJ1-1; D gene ambiguous. The CDR3 loop spans 12 amino acids. In germline, CDR1 is GTSNPN, CDR2 SVGIG (reference sequence). Trimming stripped 4 bases from V and 5 bases from J, with 11 bases between. This CDR3 reads CAWTAGPTEAFF. The CDR3 DNA follows: TGTGCCTGGACCGCTGGGCCAACTGAAGCTTTCTTT.